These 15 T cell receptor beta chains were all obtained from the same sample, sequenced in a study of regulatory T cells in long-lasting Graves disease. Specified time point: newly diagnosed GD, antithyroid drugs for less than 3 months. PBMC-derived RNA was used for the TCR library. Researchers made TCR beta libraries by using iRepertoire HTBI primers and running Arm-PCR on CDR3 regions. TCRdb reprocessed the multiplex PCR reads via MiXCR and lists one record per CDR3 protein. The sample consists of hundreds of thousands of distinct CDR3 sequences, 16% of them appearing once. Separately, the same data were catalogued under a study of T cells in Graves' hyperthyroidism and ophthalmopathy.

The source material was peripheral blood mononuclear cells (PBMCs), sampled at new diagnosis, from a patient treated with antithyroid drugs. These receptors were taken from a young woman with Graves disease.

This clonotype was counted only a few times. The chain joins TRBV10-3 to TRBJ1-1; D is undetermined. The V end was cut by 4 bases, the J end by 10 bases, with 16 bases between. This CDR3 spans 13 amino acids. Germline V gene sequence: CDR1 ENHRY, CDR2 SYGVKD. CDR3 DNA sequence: TGTGCCATCAGTGTCGTTAACAGAGCTGGAGCTTTCTTT. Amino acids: CAISVVNRAGAFF.

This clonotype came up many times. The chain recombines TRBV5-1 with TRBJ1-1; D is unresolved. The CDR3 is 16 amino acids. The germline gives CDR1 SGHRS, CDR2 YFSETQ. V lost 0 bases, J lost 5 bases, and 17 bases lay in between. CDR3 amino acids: CASSLESFSGRTEAFF. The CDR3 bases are TGCGCCAGCAGCTTGGAGAGCTTTAGCGGTCGTACTGAAGCTTTCTTT.

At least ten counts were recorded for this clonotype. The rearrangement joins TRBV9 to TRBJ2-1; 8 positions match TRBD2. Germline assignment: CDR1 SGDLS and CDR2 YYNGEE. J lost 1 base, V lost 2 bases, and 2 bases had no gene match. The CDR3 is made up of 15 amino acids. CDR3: CASSVGTRSYNEQFF. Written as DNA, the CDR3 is TGTGCCAGCAGCGTGGGGACTAGGTCCTACAATGAGCAGTTCTTC.

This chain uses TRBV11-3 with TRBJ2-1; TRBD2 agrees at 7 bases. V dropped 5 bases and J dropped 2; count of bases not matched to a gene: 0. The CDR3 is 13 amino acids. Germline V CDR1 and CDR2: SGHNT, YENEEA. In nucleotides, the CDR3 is TGTGCCAGCAGCGGGGGGGCCTACAATGAGCAGTTCTTC. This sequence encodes CASSGGAYNEQFF.

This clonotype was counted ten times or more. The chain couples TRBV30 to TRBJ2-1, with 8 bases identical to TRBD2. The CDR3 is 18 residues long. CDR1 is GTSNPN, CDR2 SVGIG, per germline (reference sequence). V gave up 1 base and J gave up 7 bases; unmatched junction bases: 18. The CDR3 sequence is CAWSDIARRLAGRNEQFF. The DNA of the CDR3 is TGTGCCTGGAGTGATATTGCAAGGCGGCTAGCGGGTCGGAATGAGCAGTTCTTC.

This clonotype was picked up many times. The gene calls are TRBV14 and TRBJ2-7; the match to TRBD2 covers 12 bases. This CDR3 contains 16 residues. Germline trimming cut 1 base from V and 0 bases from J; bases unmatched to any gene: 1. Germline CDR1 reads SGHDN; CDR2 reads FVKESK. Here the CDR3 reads CASSQGTSGVSYEQYF. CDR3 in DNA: TGTGCCAGCAGCCAAGGGACTAGCGGGGTCTCCTACGAGCAGTACTTC.

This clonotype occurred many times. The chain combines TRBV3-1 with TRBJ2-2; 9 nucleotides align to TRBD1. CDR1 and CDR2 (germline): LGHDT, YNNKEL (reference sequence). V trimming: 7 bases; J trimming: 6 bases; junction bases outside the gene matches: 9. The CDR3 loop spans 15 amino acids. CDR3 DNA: TGTGCCAGCACCCCCGCGGGACAGGGTGCCGGGGAGCTGTTTTTT. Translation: CASTPAGQGAGELFF.

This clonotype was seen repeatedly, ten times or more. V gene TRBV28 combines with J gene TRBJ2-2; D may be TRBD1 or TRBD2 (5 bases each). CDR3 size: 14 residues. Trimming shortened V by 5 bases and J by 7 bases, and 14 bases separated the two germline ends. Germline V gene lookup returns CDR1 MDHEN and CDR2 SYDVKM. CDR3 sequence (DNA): TGTGCCAGCAGTACCGGGACCAGGCGCGGGGAGCTGTTTTTT. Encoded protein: CASSTGTRRGELFF.

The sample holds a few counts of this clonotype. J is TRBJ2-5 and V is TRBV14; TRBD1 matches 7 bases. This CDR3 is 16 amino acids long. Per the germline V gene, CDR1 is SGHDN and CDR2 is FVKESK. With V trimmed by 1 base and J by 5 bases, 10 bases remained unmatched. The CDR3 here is CASSQGTRGLTETQYF. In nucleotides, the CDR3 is TGTGCCAGCAGCCAAGGAACGAGGGGGCTTACGGAGACCCAGTACTTC. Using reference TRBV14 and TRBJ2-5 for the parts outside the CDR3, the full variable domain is EAGVTQFPSHSVIEKGQTVTLRCDPISGHDNLYWYRRVMGKEIKFLLHFVKESKQDESGMPNNRFLAERTGGTYSTLKVQPAELEDSGVYFCASSQGTRGLTETQYFGPGTRLLVL.

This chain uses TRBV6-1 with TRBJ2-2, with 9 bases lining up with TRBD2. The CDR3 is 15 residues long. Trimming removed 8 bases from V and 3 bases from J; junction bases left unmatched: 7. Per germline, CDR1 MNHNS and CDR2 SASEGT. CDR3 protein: CASGGLAQYTGELFF. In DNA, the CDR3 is TGTGCCAGCGGGGGACTAGCTCAATACACCGGGGAGCTGTTTTTT.

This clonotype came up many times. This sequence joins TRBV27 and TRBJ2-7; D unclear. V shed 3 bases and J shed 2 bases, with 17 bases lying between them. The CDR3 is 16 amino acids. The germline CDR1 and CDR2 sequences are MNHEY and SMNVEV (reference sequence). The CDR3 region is CASSFSRPPAAYEQYF. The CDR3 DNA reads TGTGCCAGCAGTTTTTCCCGACCACCGGCAGCCTACGAGCAGTACTTC.

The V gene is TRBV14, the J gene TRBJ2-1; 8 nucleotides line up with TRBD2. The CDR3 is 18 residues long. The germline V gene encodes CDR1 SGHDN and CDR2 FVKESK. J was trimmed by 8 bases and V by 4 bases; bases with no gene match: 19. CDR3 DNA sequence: TGTGCCAGCAGCCCGCAATGGGGAAGCGGGAGCCCTAACGATGAGCAGTTCTTC. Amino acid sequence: CASSPQWGSGSPNDEQFF.

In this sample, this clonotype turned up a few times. CDR3 in DNA: TGCAGCGTTGGACCCCCCGGGACGGATAGCACTGAAGCTTTCTTT. Translation gives CSVGPPGTDSTEAFF. The chain recombines TRBV29-1 with TRBJ1-1; a weak D match, TRBD1 (5 bases). CDR3 size: 15 residues. The germline V gene encodes CDR1 SQVTM and CDR2 ANQGSEA. V lost 4 bases and J 4 bases, leaving 19 bases between the germline ends.

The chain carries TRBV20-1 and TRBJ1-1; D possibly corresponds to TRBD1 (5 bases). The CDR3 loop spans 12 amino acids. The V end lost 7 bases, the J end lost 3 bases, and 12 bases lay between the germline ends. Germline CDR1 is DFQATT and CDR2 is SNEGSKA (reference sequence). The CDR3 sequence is CSGRSGDTEAFF. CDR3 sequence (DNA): TGCAGTGGCCGGTCGGGGGACACTGAAGCTTTCTTT.

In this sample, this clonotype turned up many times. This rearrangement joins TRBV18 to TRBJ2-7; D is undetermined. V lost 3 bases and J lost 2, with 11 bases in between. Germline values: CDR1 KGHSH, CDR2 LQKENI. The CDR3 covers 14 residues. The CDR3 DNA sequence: TGTGCCAGCTCACCCCAGTTATACCCCTACGAGCAGTACTTC. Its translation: CASSPQLYPYEQYF.